The next 17 T cell receptor beta chains were all read from a single sample in a study of blood T cell repertoires in COVID-19. Assay used: immunoSEQ multiplex PCR; TCRdb lists only in-frame clones, some missing. The sample includes approximately 160,000 clones, approximately 81% of them seen just once. The sequenced sample consisted of peripheral blood. The receptors were gathered from a young man with active or convalescent COVID-19.

This clone appeared once. The chain links TRBV3-1 (or the pseudogene TRBV3-2) to TRBJ1-4; TRBD1 matches at 9 bases. CDR3 length: 14 amino acids. The germline gives CDR1 LGHDT, CDR2 YNNKEL (reference sequence). With 3 bases clipped from V and 8 bases from J, the junction kept 4 bases outside the gene matches. The chain's CDR3 is CASSQGQGEEKLFF. The CDR3 DNA reads TGTGCCAGCAGCCAGGGACAGGGAGAAGAAAAACTGTTTTTT.

The gene calls are TRBV5-5 and TRBJ2-2, with 10 positions matching TRBD1. The CDR3 is 16 residues long. Looked up from germline, CDR1 is SGHKS and CDR2 is YYEKEE (reference sequence). V lost 4 bases, J lost 2 bases, and 5 bases stayed unmatched. The CDR3 DNA sequence: TGTGCCAGCAGCATCCCGACAGGGGGCAACACCGGGGAGCTGTTTTTT. It yields the protein CASSIPTGGNTGELFF.

This clone was counted between two and nine times. This CDR3 reads CASSLGSFRELFF. Here the CDR3 DNA reads TGTGCCAGCAGCTTAGGTTCTTTCCGGGAGCTGTTTTTT. The chain recombines TRBV7-2 with TRBJ2-2; D unclear. The CDR3 runs to 13 residues. Germline values: CDR1 SGHTA, CDR2 FQGNSA. Trimming shortened V by 1 base and J by 9 bases, and 9 bases separated the two germline ends. The full variable domain, rest sourced from reference TRBV7-2 and TRBJ2-2, is GAGVSQSPSNKVTEKGKDVELRCDPISGHTALYWYRQSLGQGLEFLIYFQGNSAPDKSGLPSDRFSAERTGGSVSTLTIQRTQQEDSAVYLCASSLGSFRELFFGEGSRLTVL.

This clone was seen only once. The chain recombines TRBV14 with TRBJ1-4; no definite D call. Trimming cost V 3 bases and J 5 bases, with 10 bases left between them. Germline V CDR1 and CDR2: SGHDN, FVKESK. The CDR3 is 14 amino acids. This CDR3 is CASSQASGNEKLFF. The CDR3 DNA is TGTGCCAGCAGCCAGGCCTCCGGGAATGAAAAACTGTTTTTT.

The chain has TRBV6-5 and TRBJ2-7, with TRBD2 identical over 9 bases. The junction had 13 bases not matched to a gene; V was cut back by 6 bases and J by 7 bases. The germline CDR1 and CDR2 sequences are MNHEY and SVGAGI. The CDR3 is made up of 15 amino acids. The CDR3 reads CASSAKLAGVGEQYF. The CDR3 region has the DNA TGTGCCAGCAGCGCTAAGTTAGCGGGAGTGGGGGAGCAGTACTTC.

This chain links TRBV6-5 with TRBJ1-1; the match to TRBD1 covers 7 bases. V dropped 6 bases and J dropped 5; count of bases not matched to a gene: 9. The CDR3 sequence is 14 residues long. Per germline, CDR1 MNHEY and CDR2 SVGAGI. CDR3 sequence reads: CASSRQGKGTEAFF. CDR3 bases: TGTGCCAGCAGCAGACAGGGTAAGGGGACTGAAGCTTTCTTT.

The J gene is TRBJ2-1, the V gene TRBV27; 7 positions agree with TRBD2. With 7 bases clipped from V and 7 bases from J, the junction kept 13 bases outside the gene matches. Per germline, CDR1 MNHEY and CDR2 SMNVEV (reference sequence). The CDR3 is 15 amino acids. The CDR3 is CASTKTAGVVNEQFF. CDR3 DNA: TGTGCCAGCACAAAAACCGCGGGAGTGGTTAATGAGCAGTTCTTC.

The gene calls are TRBV5-5 and TRBJ1-2; 7 nucleotides agree with TRBD1. This CDR3 is 17 amino acids long. V dropped 0 bases and J dropped 4; count of bases not matched to a gene: 12. Germline V gene lookup returns CDR1 SGHKS and CDR2 YYEKEE (reference sequence). CDR3 loop: CASSLAPLLTGPYGYTF. CDR3 DNA sequence: TGTGCCAGCAGCTTGGCCCCGCTTCTGACAGGGCCCTATGGCTACACCTTC.

This chain connects TRBV6-5 to TRBJ1-1; 7 bases fit TRBD1. The CDR3 spans 15 residues. From germline, CDR1 is MNHEY and CDR2 SVGAGI. The J segment lost 5 bases and the V segment lost 3 bases, leaving 9 bases of the junction unmatched. The DNA for the CDR3 is TGTGCCAGCAGTTATGATAGTTACAGGGGAACTGAAGCTTTCTTT. Amino acids: CASSYDSYRGTEAFF.

V and J are TRBV7-2 and TRBJ2-7, with D possibly matching TRBD2 (7 bases). CDR1 and CDR2 from the germline V gene are SGHTA and FQGNSA. The CDR3 is 15 amino acids. V lost 4 bases, J lost 3 bases, and 16 bases lay in between. CDR3 in amino acids: CASSSRRGGIYEQYF. The DNA for the CDR3 is TGTGCCAGCAGCTCGAGGAGGGGGGGAATCTACGAGCAGTACTTC.

This chain links TRBV5-4 with TRBJ1-2; no definite D call. Trimming left V 4 bases short and J 2 bases short, with 21 bases between. The CDR3 sequence is 17 residues long. Looked up from germline, CDR1 is SGHNT and CDR2 is YYREEE (reference sequence). This CDR3 reads CASSPSSGYLLNYGYTF. The CDR3 nucleotides read TGTGCCAGCAGCCCTAGTTCGGGTTACTTATTAAACTATGGCTACACCTTC. Full variable domain (remainder filled in from reference TRBV5-4 and TRBJ1-2): ETGVTQSPTHLIKTRGQQVTLRCSSQSGHNTVSWYQQALGQGPQFIFQYYREEENGRGNFPPRFSGLQFPNYSSELNVNALELDDSALYLCASSPSSGYLLNYGYTFGSGTRLTVV.

The V gene is TRBV7-3, the J gene TRBJ2-1; D gene ambiguous. This CDR3 comprises 12 residues. Germline V gene lookup returns CDR1 SGHTA and CDR2 FQGTGA. The V and J ends lost 2 bases and 8 bases respectively, with 7 bases between them. CDR3: CASSLGNHEQFF. As DNA, the CDR3 is TGTGCCAGCAGCTTAGGCAACCATGAGCAGTTCTTC.

The J gene is TRBJ1-4, the V gene TRBV4-1; D remains ambiguous. Trimming pared 1 base from V and 0 bases from J, leaving 15 bases between. The CDR3 has 18 residues. Germline V lookup: CDR1 MGHRA, CDR2 YSYEKL. Written as DNA, the CDR3 is TGCGCCAGCAGCCAAGGACACTTCAGGAAAACAACTAATGAAAAACTGTTTTTT. Its protein is CASSQGHFRKTTNEKLFF.

V and J are TRBV2 and TRBJ1-1; TRBD1 aligns across 7 bases. Germline CDR1 and CDR2: SNHLY and FYNNEI. Trimming cost V 5 bases and J 11 bases; bases outside gene matches: 11. CDR3 size: 13 residues. The CDR3: CASSQRDSGFAFF. The CDR3 nucleotides read TGTGCCAGCAGTCAAAGGGACAGTGGTTTCGCTTTCTTT.

This clone appeared a few times. CDR3 amino acids: CASSWREGQETQYF. The CDR3 bases are TGTGCCAGCAGCTGGAGGGAAGGGCAAGAGACCCAGTACTTC. J is TRBJ2-5 and V is TRBV5-6; D possibly corresponds to TRBD2 (6 bases). Trimming stripped 3 bases from V and 2 bases from J, with 11 bases between. Germline V CDR1 and CDR2: SGHDT, YYEEEE. This CDR3 comprises 14 residues. Supplemented by reference TRBV5-6 and TRBJ2-5, the full variable domain reads DAGVTQSPTHLIKTRGQQVTLRCSPKSGHDTVSWYQQALGQGPQFIFQYYEEEERQRGNFPDRFSGHQFPNYSSELNVNALLLGDSALYLCASSWREGQETQYFGPGTRLLVL.

The genes are TRBV5-1 and TRBJ1-4; D ambiguous. CDR1 SGHRS and CDR2 YFSETQ come from the germline V gene. The CDR3 is 15 residues long. Trimming shortened V by 0 bases and J by 5 bases, and 11 bases separated the two germline ends. Here the CDR3 DNA reads TGCGCCAGCAGCTTGGCCGGGGTCTGGAATGAAAAACTGTTTTTT. It is translated as CASSLAGVWNEKLFF.

The rearrangement uses TRBV7-9 and TRBJ2-1, with a possible D match to TRBD2 (6 bases). V dropped 2 bases and J dropped 7 bases, with 21 bases sitting between them. This CDR3 has 17 amino acids. Germline V lookup: CDR1 SEHNR, CDR2 FQNEAQ (reference sequence). CDR3 bases: TGTGCCAGCAGCTTAAGGTGGACTACCGGTTTTACAAATGAGCAGTTCTTC. It specifies CASSLRWTTGFTNEQFF.